What follows are 3 T cell receptor beta chains derived from one specimen sequenced in a study of shared T cell receptors in the human thymus. Generated by immunoSEQ multiplex PCR, the TCRdb table keeps only in-frame clones and is missing some. The table records about 660,000 clones, approximately 87% of them present only once. The data also belong to a second study, concerning human thymus T cells.

Input material: thymocytes. These receptors all stem from a boy under two years old with a congenital heart defect.

The V gene is TRBV13, the J gene TRBJ1-2, with TRBD1 matching 11 bases. There are 14 residues in the CDR3. Germline lookup yields CDR1 PRHDT and CDR2 FYEKMQ (reference sequence). V gave up 5 bases and J gave up 6 bases; unmatched junction bases: 5. The CDR3 protein is CASSNGQGANGYTF. The CDR3 DNA reads TGTGCCAGCAGCAACGGACAGGGGGCGAATGGCTACACCTTC.

The gene calls are TRBV2 and TRBJ1-2; 10 bases are a match to TRBD1. J gave up 4 bases and V 1 base, and 18 bases lay outside the gene matches. The CDR3 contains 20 residues. Germline loops: CDR1 SNHLY, CDR2 FYNNEI. CDR3 DNA: TGTGCCAGCAGTGAAGGGTGGAACCGGGACAGGGGTGTTGGGACCTATGGCTACACCTTC. Translated: CASSEGWNRDRGVGTYGYTF.

This clone has only one observation. J is TRBJ1-2 and V is TRBV7-8; 8 bases line up with TRBD1. CDR1 is SGHVS, CDR2 FQNEAQ, per germline. There are 16 residues in the CDR3. Trimming took 0 bases from V and 3 from J; bases not matched to a gene: 6. The CDR3 DNA is TGTGCCAGCAGCTTAGCGGGCAGGGGGCGCGACTATGGCTACACCTTC. Protein product: CASSLAGRGRDYGYTF.